This TCR beta chain was identified in a study of CD8 T cells in Susac syndrome. Sequencing of TCR beta covered CD8+ and CD4+ T cells obtained from blood. V lost 0 bases and J lost 6; bases outside the gene matches: 6. This CDR3 region has 14 residues. The germline V gene has CDR1 DFQATT and CDR2 SNEGSKA (reference sequence). Random hexamers were used to reverse transcribe about 0.5 to 1 ug of RNA. TCR beta CDR3 was amplified by immunoSEQ multiplex PCR. This amplification extended across 54 Vbeta and 13 Jbeta segments. MiXCR was run by TCRdb on the immunoSEQ multiplex PCR reads, yielding one entry per CDR3 protein. The profile covers roughly 150,000 distinct CDR3 sequences, with 94% appearing a single time and around 0.21% taken by the ten largest.

The TCR originated in a human donor with multiple sclerosis. The sample consisted of CD8+ T cells from PBMCs. The gene calls are TRBV20-1 and TRBJ1-2; TRBD1 matches 8 bases. The CDR3 is CSAREDSGGDGYTF. For the CDR3, the DNA is TGCAGTGCTAGAGAGGACTCAGGGGGCGATGGCTACACCTTC.